What follows are 14 T cell receptor beta chains derived from one specimen sequenced in a study of shared clonotypes between healthy human individuals. Sequenced by immunoSEQ multiplex PCR; TCRdb stores in-frame clones only, minus some. The sample lists just over 2,000,000 clones, 95% occurring once. Sequences were obtained from naive CD4+ T cells sorted from blood. This sample's subset: CD45RA+ positively selected. Every receptor here comes from a man aged 18 to 35 in good health.

This sequence joins TRBV19 and TRBJ1-5; 7 nucleotides match TRBD1. Germline-derived CDR1 and CDR2 are LNHDA and SQIVND (reference sequence). This CDR3 is built from 18 residues. Losses at the gene ends were 1 base for V and 2 bases for J; bases not matched to a gene: 11. The CDR3 nucleotides read TGTGCCAGTAGTATAGCCATGTACAGGGGCAAAGGCAATCAGCCCCAGCATTTT. It translates to CASSIAMYRGKGNQPQHF.

This chain links TRBV7-9 with TRBJ1-6; possible D gene TRBD1, 5 bases. CDR3 length: 15 amino acids. V shed 5 bases and J shed 10 bases, with 18 bases lying between them. In germline, CDR1 is SEHNR, CDR2 FQNEAQ (reference sequence). CDR3 coding DNA: TGTGCCAGCAGCCCTCCCGGGGGGAGAGAATCACCCCTCCACTTT. Encoded protein: CASSPPGGRESPLHF. The full variable domain, rest sourced from reference TRBV7-9 and TRBJ1-6, is DTGVSQNPRHKITKRGQNVTFRCDPISEHNRLYWYRQTLGQGPEFLTYFQNEAQLEKSRLLSDRFSAERPKGSFSTLEIQRTEQGDSAMYLCASSPPGGRESPLHFGNGTRLTVT.

The V and J genes are TRBV9 and TRBJ2-2; tentatively, D is TRBD2 (6 bases). V lost 2 bases, J lost 6 bases, and 11 bases lay in between. The CDR3 totals 14 residues. CDR1 is SGDLS and CDR2 is YYNGEE in the germline V gene. The CDR3 region has the DNA TGTGCCAGCAGCGTGTGGGGACTCCCCGGGGAGCTGTTTTTT. This codes for CASSVWGLPGELFF.

This chain joins TRBV9 and TRBJ1-4, with TRBD1 as a possible D gene (5 bases). The CDR3 spans 13 residues. V dropped 3 bases and J dropped 10 bases, with 13 bases sitting between them. The germline V gene has CDR1 SGDLS and CDR2 YYNGEE. This CDR3 is CASSEGPNGKLFF. The CDR3 nucleotides read TGTGCCAGCAGCGAGGGGCCTAACGGAAAACTGTTTTTT. Complete variable domain (other parts from reference TRBV9 and TRBJ1-4): DSGVTQTPKHLITATGQRVTLRCSPRSGDLSVYWYQQSLDQGLQFLIQYYNGEERAKGNILERFSAQQFPDLHSELNLSSLELGDSALYFCASSEGPNGKLFFGSGTQLSVL.

The rearrangement links TRBV11-2 to TRBJ2-2; D may be TRBD1 (6 bases). V was shortened by 5 bases and J by 6 bases, with 19 bases between the two germline ends. Germline V CDR1 and CDR2: SGHAT, FQNNGV. CDR3 length equals 16 residues. CDR3 amino acids: CASSPLRGEVAGELFF. CDR3 bases: TGTGCCAGCAGCCCCCTCAGGGGAGAGGTGGCCGGGGAGCTGTTTTTT.

The chain links TRBV6-6 to TRBJ1-1, with a tentative D call TRBD1 (5 bases). This CDR3 is 14 amino acids long. With 6 bases removed from V and 1 base from J, the gap between germline ends came to 12 bases. The germline V gene encodes CDR1 MNHNY and CDR2 SVGAGI (reference sequence). The CDR3 DNA reads TGTGCCAGCAGCAAAGGGACGGGGAACACTGAAGCTTTCTTT. It yields the protein CASSKGTGNTEAFF.

The chain links TRBV5-1 to TRBJ2-5; 11 nucleotides match TRBD2. V dropped 0 bases and J dropped 4; count of bases not matched to a gene: 5. Germline CDR1 is SGHRS and CDR2 is YFSETQ. This CDR3 comprises 16 residues. CDR3 sequence: CASSLELAGGTETQYF. DNA for the CDR3: TGCGCCAGCAGCTTGGAGTTAGCGGGGGGGACAGAGACCCAGTACTTC. The entire variable domain, with the rest obtained from reference TRBV5-1 and TRBJ2-5, is as follows: KAGVTQTPRYLIKTRGQQVTLSCSPISGHRSVSWYQQTPGQGLQFLFEYFSETQRNKGNFPGRFSGRQFSNSRSEMNVSTLELGDSALYLCASSLELAGGTETQYFGPGTRLLVL.

In this sample, this clone turned up once. This sequence joins TRBV9 and TRBJ2-7; the match to TRBD2 covers 9 bases. Trimming at V came to 2 bases and at J to 5 bases, leaving 5 bases not matched to a gene. CDR1 and CDR2 from the germline V gene are SGDLS and YYNGEE. The CDR3 contains 14 residues. The CDR3 here is CASSVSGRKNEQYF. CDR3 coding DNA: TGTGCCAGCAGCGTCAGCGGGAGGAAAAACGAGCAGTACTTC.

The chain links TRBV7-9 to TRBJ2-7; possibly TRBD1 or TRBD2 for D (5 bases each). Trimming removed 0 bases at V and 7 bases at J, with 19 bases between. The CDR3 extends over 16 amino acids. Per the germline V gene, CDR1 is SEHNR and CDR2 is FQNEAQ (reference sequence). In DNA, the CDR3 is TGTGCCAGCAGCTTAGCGGTGATAGGGACCACGGGTGAGCAGTACTTC. Translating gives CASSLAVIGTTGEQYF.

This chain connects TRBV7-2 to TRBJ1-1; no reliable D call. Germline assignment: CDR1 SGHTA and CDR2 FQGNSA. V shed 3 bases and J shed 2 bases, with 13 bases lying between them. The CDR3 loop spans 15 amino acids. CDR3 protein: CASSFTSGINTEAFF. The CDR3 DNA is TGTGCCAGCAGCTTTACCAGCGGGATTAACACTGAAGCTTTCTTT.

The rearrangement joins TRBV18 to TRBJ1-1; 8 nucleotides agree with TRBD1. This CDR3 comprises 15 residues. CDR1 KGHSH and CDR2 LQKENI come from the germline V gene. J gave up 4 bases and V 3 bases, and 7 bases lay outside the gene matches. CDR3 bases: TGTGCCAGCTCACCCCAACAGGGGGAGGGCACTGAAGCTTTCTTT. It yields the protein CASSPQQGEGTEAFF. Variable domain in full (rest from reference TRBV18 and TRBJ1-1): NAGVMQNPRHLVRRRGQEARLRCSPMKGHSHVYWYRQLPEEGLKFMVYLQKENIIDESGMPKERFSAEFPKEGPSILRIQQVVRGDSAAYFCASSPQQGEGTEAFFGQGTRLTVV.

This clone appeared once. The rearrangement uses TRBV5-1 and TRBJ1-2; TRBD1 might be the D (6 bases). Germline CDR1 SGHRS, CDR2 YFSETQ. The CDR3 sequence is 15 residues long. The ends were cut back, 3 bases at V and 0 bases at J, with 12 bases in the middle. CDR3 in DNA: TGCGCCAGCAGCTCGGGACACTTTTCTAACTATGGCTACACCTTC. Amino acids: CASSSGHFSNYGYTF.

In the case of this clone: The sample contains more than one DNA sequence encoding this CDR3. The V and J genes are TRBV28 and TRBJ1-5; unclear D gene. The CDR3 runs to 13 residues. Deletions cut 2 bases from V and 0 bases from J, with 2 bases between. CDR1 and CDR2 from the germline V gene are MDHEN and SYDVKM. CDR3: CASSLGSNQPQHF. CDR3 in DNA: TGTGCCAGCAGTTTAGGTAGCAATCAGCCCCAGCATTTT.

The count of this clone is one. For the CDR3, the DNA is TGTGCCAGCAGTTTAGCGGGCCAGGCCTACGAGCAGTACTTC. It encodes CASSLAGQAYEQYF. The genes are TRBV2 and TRBJ2-7; 7 positions match TRBD2. The trim removed 5 bases at V and 2 bases at J, leaving 6 bases unmatched. This CDR3 spans 14 amino acids. Per the germline V gene, CDR1 is SNHLY and CDR2 is FYNNEI.